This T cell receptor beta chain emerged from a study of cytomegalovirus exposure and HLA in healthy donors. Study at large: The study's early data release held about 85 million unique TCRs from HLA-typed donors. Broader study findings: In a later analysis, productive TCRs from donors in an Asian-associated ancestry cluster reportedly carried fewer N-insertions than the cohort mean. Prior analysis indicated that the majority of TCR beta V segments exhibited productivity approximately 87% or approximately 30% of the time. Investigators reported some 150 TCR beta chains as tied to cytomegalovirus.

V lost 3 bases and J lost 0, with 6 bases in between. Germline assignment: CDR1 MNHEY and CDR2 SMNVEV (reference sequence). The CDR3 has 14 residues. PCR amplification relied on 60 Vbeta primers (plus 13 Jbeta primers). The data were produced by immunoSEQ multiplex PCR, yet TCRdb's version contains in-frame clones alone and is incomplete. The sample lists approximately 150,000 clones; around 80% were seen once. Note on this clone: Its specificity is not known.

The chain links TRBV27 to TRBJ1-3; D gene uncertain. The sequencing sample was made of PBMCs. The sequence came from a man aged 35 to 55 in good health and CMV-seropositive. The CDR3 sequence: CASSFTGSGNTIYF. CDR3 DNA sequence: TGTGCCAGCAGTTTTACGGGCTCTGGAAACACCATATATTTT.